The rows below give T cell receptor beta chains drawn from one sample of a study of T cell responses to AZD1222 COVID-19 vaccine. Assay used: immunoSEQ multiplex PCR; TCRdb lists only in-frame clones, some missing. This sample has 150,000 to 200,000 clones; under 95% occur once, and the top ten carry roughly 5.6%. Sequenced here: peripheral blood, sampled 28 days after the second AZD1222 dose. The receptors here all came from an adult who received the AZD1222 COVID-19 vaccine. Each CDR3 is given with its conserved first and last residue. Each record gives: V gene, J gene, D gene, clone size, CDR3 DNA, CDR3 protein. D genes are given only for firm matches. Size is omitted from some rows. Given values are once, few, many or a class for expanded clones.

V gene: TRBV6-5; J gene: TRBJ1-4; D gene: -; clone size: -; CDR3 DNA: TGTGCCAGCAGTCGGGCCAGCTGGGGGGAAAAACTGTTTTTT; CDR3 protein: CASSRASWGEKLFF
V gene: TRBV28; J gene: TRBJ1-2; D gene: TRBD1; clone size: once; CDR3 DNA: TGTGCCAGCAGCCAGGGACAGGGCTATGGCTACACCTTC; CDR3 protein: CASSQGQGYGYTF
V gene: TRBV6-2/TRBV6-3; J gene: TRBJ2-7; D gene: -; clone size: few; CDR3 DNA: TGTGCCAGCAGTTACTCTGGGGGTATTGGCGAGCAGTACTTC; CDR3 protein: CASSYSGGIGEQYF
V gene: TRBV10-2; J gene: TRBJ1-2; D gene: -; clone size: -; CDR3 DNA: TGCGCCAGCAGGGACTCCGCTAACTATGGCTACACCTTC; CDR3 protein: CASRDSANYGYTF
V gene: TRBV7-2; J gene: TRBJ2-7; D gene: -; clone size: few; CDR3 DNA: TGTGCCAGCAGCTTAGCAACCTCGCCGAACCAGTACTTC; CDR3 protein: CASSLATSPNQYF
V gene: TRBV6-2/TRBV6-3; J gene: TRBJ1-1; D gene: -; clone size: -; CDR3 DNA: TGTGCCAGCAGTTACCCAGGGAATACTGAAGCTTTCTTT; CDR3 protein: CASSYPGNTEAFF
V gene: TRBV29-1; J gene: TRBJ2-7; D gene: TRBD1; clone size: -; CDR3 DNA: TGCAGCGTTGAACGTGTAGGGACAGGGAATTCCTACGAGCAGTACTTC; CDR3 protein: CSVERVGTGNSYEQYF
V gene: TRBV5-4; J gene: TRBJ2-2; D gene: -; clone size: -; CDR3 DNA: TGTGCCAGCGGGGGGTTGGCCGGGGAGCTGTTTTTT; CDR3 protein: CASGGLAGELFF
V gene: TRBV7-2; J gene: TRBJ1-2; D gene: -; clone size: -; CDR3 DNA: TGTGCCAGCAGCTTAGCCGCAGGGGCCACCTATGGCTACACCTTC; CDR3 protein: CASSLAAGATYGYTF
V gene: TRBV30; J gene: TRBJ1-3; D gene: -; clone size: -; CDR3 DNA: TGTGCCTGGAGTGAAATGGGGTACTCTGGAAACACCATATATTTT; CDR3 protein: CAWSEMGYSGNTIYF
V gene: TRBV15; J gene: TRBJ2-2; D gene: TRBD1; clone size: -; CDR3 DNA: TGTGCCACCAGCAGAGATCCAGGGGGAGACACCGGGGAGCTGTTTTTT; CDR3 protein: CATSRDPGGDTGELFF
V gene: TRBV6-1; J gene: TRBJ1-5; D gene: -; clone size: -; CDR3 DNA: TGTGCCAGCAGTGAAGCGAAGGGGATGGGCAATCAGCCCCAGCATTTT; CDR3 protein: CASSEAKGMGNQPQHF
V gene: TRBV27; J gene: TRBJ2-4; D gene: -; clone size: -; CDR3 DNA: TGTGCCAGCTACAAAAGGGGCAGGGTTGAGACCAAAAACATTCAGTACTTC; CDR3 protein: CASYKRGRVETKNIQYF
V gene: TRBV18; J gene: TRBJ2-1; D gene: -; clone size: -; CDR3 DNA: TGTGCCAGCTCACCACGGAGGGAAAGCTCCTACAATGAGCAGTTCTTC; CDR3 protein: CASSPRRESSYNEQFF
V gene: TRBV6-5; J gene: TRBJ2-7; D gene: -; clone size: -; CDR3 DNA: TGTGCCAGCAGGGTCAGGAGCCCTTTGGTCGAGCAGTACTTC; CDR3 protein: CASRVRSPLVEQYF
V gene: TRBV27; J gene: TRBJ2-1; D gene: TRBD2; clone size: once; CDR3 DNA: TGTGCCAGCAGTGCCGGGACTAGCGGGAGGGATGAGCAGTTCTTC; CDR3 protein: CASSAGTSGRDEQFF
V gene: TRBV7-2; J gene: TRBJ1-1; D gene: -; clone size: -; CDR3 DNA: TGTGCCAGCAGCCTCGACACAGGGAAAGCTTTCTTT; CDR3 protein: CASSLDTGKAFF
V gene: TRBV6-1; J gene: TRBJ1-1; D gene: -; clone size: -; CDR3 DNA: TGTGCCAGCAGTGAAGCCGGGACGGGCCCCACTGAAGCTTTCTTT; CDR3 protein: CASSEAGTGPTEAFF
V gene: TRBV10-3; J gene: TRBJ1-2; D gene: -; clone size: -; CDR3 DNA: TGTGCCATCCCTAGGGGGGAGGGCTATGGCTACACCTTC; CDR3 protein: CAIPRGEGYGYTF
V gene: TRBV7-2; J gene: TRBJ1-1; D gene: TRBD1; clone size: -; CDR3 DNA: TGTGCCAGCAGCTTAGGGGGGACAGGGGTCCGGGGCACTGAAGCTTTCTTT; CDR3 protein: CASSLGGTGVRGTEAFF
V gene: TRBV28; J gene: TRBJ1-6; D gene: -; clone size: -; CDR3 DNA: TGTGCCAGCACCTTTAGCGGGGGTAGTAGTTCACCCCTCCACTTT; CDR3 protein: CASTFSGGSSSPLHF
V gene: TRBV14; J gene: TRBJ2-1; D gene: -; clone size: -; CDR3 DNA: TGTGCCAGCAGCCAAGCTCCTTGGGGTAGGAACAATGAGCAGTTCTTC; CDR3 protein: CASSQAPWGRNNEQFF
V gene: TRBV5-1; J gene: TRBJ2-5; D gene: -; clone size: -; CDR3 DNA: TGCGCCAGCAGCTTAGGGCGGCAAGAGACCCAGTACTTC; CDR3 protein: CASSLGRQETQYF
V gene: TRBV4-1; J gene: TRBJ2-7; D gene: -; clone size: -; CDR3 DNA: TGCGCCAGCAGCCACTTACTAGTAGGTGAGCAGTACTTC; CDR3 protein: CASSHLLVGEQYF